A single T cell receptor beta chain is shown here with its context. This sample was included in a study of blood T cell repertoires in COVID-19. Study at large: Nucleic acid was either cDNA or gDNA, and it came from T cells, B-cell-depleted T cells, or PBMCs.

Germline CDR1 and CDR2: SGHTA and FQGNSA. CDR3 size: 17 residues. V shed 5 bases, J shed 0 bases, and the junction held 10 bases outside the gene matches. Clones were sequenced by immunoSEQ multiplex PCR, and TCRdb holds only the in-frame ones, with some missing. There are approximately 180,000 clones in the sample; 88% occur only once, and less than 5.5% lies in the top ten. The clonotype comes from a human donor in a cohort sampled during active COVID-19. The chain carries TRBV7-2 and TRBJ2-7; 10 bases match TRBD2. The sample was peripheral blood. CDR3 protein: CASSRKITSGDSYEQYF. The CDR3, as DNA: TGTGCCAGCAGCCGCAAAATAACTAGCGGGGACTCCTACGAGCAGTACTTC.